These 32 T cell receptor beta chains were all obtained from the same sample, sequenced in a study of T-cell memory formation after mild COVID-19. TCRdb reanalysed the 5' RACE reads using MiXCR and keeps one entry per CDR3 protein. The repertoire holds 250,000 to 300,000 distinct CDR3 sequences, with 15% to 20% as singletons. The sequencing sample was made of PBMCs or a T cell subset sorted from them (not recorded which). The source of these receptors is a man between 18 and 29 years old who had mild COVID-19 (a few samples of this study predate the infection). Cell type and time point are not known.

This clonotype was counted many times. J is TRBJ2-1 and V is TRBV5-1; no clear D gene. This CDR3 contains 12 residues. Trimming took 2 bases from V and 13 from J, leaving 13 bases between them. The germline gives CDR1 SGHRS, CDR2 YFSETQ. The CDR3 protein is CASSFLSDQQFF. In nucleotides, the CDR3 is TGCGCCAGCAGCTTCCTCAGTGATCAACAGTTCTTC.

A word on this clonotype: The conserved final phenylalanine or tryptophan is absent from the CDR3, which likely points to a read error. It is unclear where the CDR3 begins or ends on the DNA, so no DNA is shown, and the CDR3 is as TCRdb lists it. The rearrangement uses TRBV12-3 or TRBV12-4 and TRBJ2-5; the table's D call, TRBD2, was not checked against the DNA. The CDR3 has 12 residues if both end residues are counted. The CDR3: CASSPSPHMGRR.

This clonotype was detected a few times. The J gene is TRBJ1-1, the V gene TRBV5-6, with D possibly matching TRBD1 (5 bases). CDR3 length: 16 amino acids. Trimming stripped 0 bases from V and 4 bases from J, with 16 bases between. From germline, CDR1 is SGHDT and CDR2 YYEEEE. The CDR3 DNA sequence: TGTGCCAGCAGCTTGGTTGGGGGTTGGGTCGGCACTGAAGCTTTCTTT. Its protein is CASSLVGGWVGTEAFF.

The chain combines TRBV20-1 with TRBJ1-1, with TRBD1 identical over 10 bases. The CDR3 runs 14 residues. Germline CDR1 DFQATT, CDR2 SNEGSKA (reference sequence). V lost 3 bases to trimming and J lost 6 bases; unmatched junction nucleotides: 7. The CDR3 protein is CSARSTGGKAEAFF. The CDR3 DNA reads as TGCAGTGCTAGGTCGACAGGGGGCAAGGCTGAAGCTTTCTTT.

This clonotype was found a few times. The chain employs TRBV10-3 and TRBJ2-2, with D hard to call. Germline loops: CDR1 ENHRY, CDR2 SYGVKD. Trimming removed 5 bases from V and 7 bases from J, with 11 bases in between. The CDR3 is 13 amino acids. The CDR3 here is CAISTATDGELFF. CDR3 sequence (DNA): TGTGCCATCAGTACAGCTACCGACGGGGAGCTGTTTTTT.

This chain connects TRBV27 to TRBJ2-5, with D tentatively TRBD1 (5 bases). V shed 0 bases and J shed 4 bases, with 9 bases lying between them. The length of the CDR3 is 14 residues. Germline CDR1 and CDR2: MNHEY and SMNVEV (reference sequence). CDR3 sequence reads: CASSLSRGRETQYF. CDR3 sequence (DNA): TGTGCCAGCAGTTTATCAAGGGGAAGAGAGACCCAGTACTTC.

In this sample, this clonotype turned up a few times. The chain has TRBV3-1 and TRBJ2-7; D possibly uses TRBD1 or TRBD2 (6 bases each). V was trimmed by 0 bases and J by 8 bases, leaving 14 bases between them. The CDR3 has 14 residues. Germline V lookup: CDR1 LGHDT, CDR2 YNNKEL (reference sequence). CDR3 nucleotide sequence: TGTGCCAGCAGCCAAGATCATCAGGGGACTCAGCAGTACTTC. It is translated as CASSQDHQGTQQYF.

This clonotype turned up a few times. This chain uses TRBV12-3 or TRBV12-4 with TRBJ2-1, with 9 bases lining up with TRBD1. This CDR3 region has 16 residues. The V gene end was trimmed by 6 bases and the J gene end by 5 bases; junction bases not matched to a gene: 11. DNA for the CDR3: TGTGCCAGCAGCCTAAGGGGGACAGGGAAGAACAATGAGCAGTTCTTC. It encodes CASSLRGTGKNNEQFF.

CDR3 DNA sequence: TGTGCCAGCAGTTTAGCTGGACAGGGTCGGAACATTCAGTACTTC. Translation gives CASSLAGQGRNIQYF. This sequence joins TRBV12-3 or TRBV12-4 and TRBJ2-4, with 8 positions matching TRBD1. V lost 0 bases, J lost 7 bases, and 5 bases stayed unmatched. The CDR3 consists of 15 residues.

This chain connects TRBV10-3 to TRBJ2-5, with D perhaps TRBD2 (6 bases). CDR1 ENHRY and CDR2 SYGVKD come from the germline V gene. The CDR3 has 15 amino acids. With 3 bases removed from V and 2 bases from J, the gap between germline ends came to 13 bases. This CDR3 is CAISDAGQGQETQYF. For the CDR3, the DNA is TGTGCCATCAGTGATGCGGGGCAGGGACAAGAGACCCAGTACTTC.

This clonotype was picked up a small number of times. At one end the junction does not follow the germline gene, possibly because of a read error. V gene TRBV24-1 combines with J gene TRBJ2-2; TRBD1 is a possible D gene (6 bases). Germline CDR1 is KGHDR and CDR2 is SFDVKD. There are 14 residues in the CDR3. For the CDR3, the DNA is TGTGCGACCAGGGGACGTTCGAACACCGGGGAGCTGTTTTTT. Amino acid sequence: CATRGRSNTGELFF.

In its sample, this clonotype was seen a few times. The V gene is TRBV4-3, the J gene TRBJ1-1; D is unclear. V was cut by 4 bases and J by 1 base, with 10 bases left in between. The CDR3 spans 14 residues. Germline CDR1 and CDR2: LGHNA and YSLEER. The DNA of the CDR3 is TGCGCCAGCAGCCTAGGACTTACGAACACTGAAGCTTTCTTT. This codes for CASSLGLTNTEAFF.

The CDR3 protein is CASTPLRTDQYF. The CDR3 nucleotides read TGTGCCAGCACCCCCCTGCGGACAGACCAGTACTTC. The rearrangement uses TRBV6-4 and TRBJ2-7, with D tentatively TRBD1 (6 bases). V was shortened by 7 bases and J by 10 bases, with 17 bases between the two germline ends. The CDR3 is 12 residues long. Germline-derived CDR1 and CDR2 are MRHNA and SNTAGT.

This clonotype was detected ten times or more. J is TRBJ1-1 and V is TRBV9, with D hard to call. Per germline, CDR1 SGDLS and CDR2 YYNGEE. Deletions cut 0 bases from V and 0 bases from J, with 6 bases between. The CDR3 sequence is 14 residues long. The CDR3 protein is CASSVDPLNTEAFF. The CDR3 DNA is TGTGCCAGCAGCGTAGATCCGTTGAACACTGAAGCTTTCTTT. Supplemented by reference TRBV9 and TRBJ1-1, the full variable domain reads DSGVTQTPKHLITATGQRVTLRCSPRSGDLSVYWYQQSLDQGLQFLIQYYNGEERAKGNILERFSAQQFPDLHSELNLSSLELGDSALYFCASSVDPLNTEAFFGQGTRLTVV.

This clonotype was seen just once. V and J are TRBV3-1 and TRBJ2-7; D assignment may be TRBD1 or TRBD2 (5 bases each). Germline CDR1 reads LGHDT; CDR2 reads YNNKEL (reference sequence). The CDR3 is made up of 14 amino acids. V shed 0 bases and J shed 7 bases, with 13 bases lying between them. Here the CDR3 DNA reads TGTGCCAGCAGCCAAGATCAGAGGGGTCGGGAGCAGTACTTC. The encoded protein is CASSQDQRGREQYF.

This clonotype was counted only a few times. The V and J genes are TRBV18 and TRBJ2-1; D is uncertain. The germline V and J ends were trimmed by 10 bases and 8 bases, with 12 bases remaining between them. The CDR3 consists of 11 residues. From germline, CDR1 is KGHSH and CDR2 LQKENI. The CDR3 reads CATKSEYEQFF. The CDR3 region has the DNA TGTGCCACCAAGAGCGAATATGAGCAGTTCTTC.

This clonotype has just a few counts. The chain carries TRBV7-9 and TRBJ1-3; 8 bases are a match to TRBD1. CDR1 SEHNR and CDR2 FQNEAQ come from the germline V gene (reference sequence). The junction had 6 bases not matched to a gene; V was cut back by 5 bases and J by 6 bases. This CDR3 comprises 14 residues. The CDR3 sequence is CASSLGTGENTIYF. The CDR3 DNA follows: TGTGCCAGCAGCCTAGGGACAGGCGAAAACACCATATATTTT.

This clonotype was observed a few times. The J gene is TRBJ2-1, the V gene TRBV5-4; the D gene is possibly TRBD2 (5 bases). Germline-derived CDR1 and CDR2 are SGHNT and YYREEE (reference sequence). The CDR3 runs to 14 residues. Deletions cut 0 bases from V and 10 bases from J, with 14 bases between. The CDR3 protein is CASSLAAGMGEQFF. CDR3 nucleotide sequence: TGTGCCAGCAGCTTGGCCGCCGGGATGGGAGAGCAGTTCTTC.

There are a few counts of this clonotype. This chain connects TRBV4-2 to TRBJ1-3; tentatively, D is TRBD1 (6 bases). The CDR3 loop spans 15 amino acids. Germline lookup yields CDR1 LGHNA and CDR2 YNFKEQ. Trimming removed 1 base at V and 0 bases at J, with 7 bases between. Here the CDR3 reads CASSQGDISGNTIYF. The DNA of the CDR3 is TGTGCCAGCAGCCAAGGGGACATCTCTGGAAACACCATATATTTT.

In this sample, this clonotype turned up many times. CDR3 nucleotide sequence: TGTGCCAGCAGTTATGGGACAGGGGCCCTCGAGCAGTACTTC. Protein sequence: CASSYGTGALEQYF. The chain couples TRBV6-5 to TRBJ2-7; TRBD1 agrees at 10 bases. The CDR3 spans 14 residues. Germline lookup yields CDR1 MNHEY and CDR2 SVGAGI. Unmatched junction bases numbered 5, after V lost 3 bases and J lost 6 bases.

A single count supports this clonotype. The chain joins TRBV6-6 to TRBJ2-4; D possibly corresponds to TRBD1 (5 bases). The V end lost 7 bases, the J end lost 8 bases, and 12 bases lay between the germline ends. The germline gives CDR1 MNHNY, CDR2 SVGAGI (reference sequence). The CDR3 runs to 12 residues. CDR3 loop: CASKQDNDIQYF. DNA of the CDR3: TGTGCCAGCAAACAGGACAACGACATTCAGTACTTC.

This clonotype came up a few times. The chain recombines TRBV25-1 with TRBJ2-7; D tentatively reads TRBD1 or TRBD2 (6 bases each). The CDR3 has 15 residues. The germline V gene has CDR1 MGHDK and CDR2 SYGVNS. Trimming removed 3 bases from V and 4 bases from J, with 16 bases in between. CDR3 in DNA: TGTGCCAGCAGTGAGCACGGGGGCCCAAGGTACGAGCAGTACTTC. It codes for CASSEHGGPRYEQYF.

As DNA, the CDR3 is TGTGCCAGCACCTCCCTTGGCAGACAGGGGATACCCCAGCATTTT. Amino acids: CASTSLGRQGIPQHF. This chain joins TRBV6-2 or TRBV6-3 and TRBJ1-5; TRBD1 agrees at 8 bases. Germline V CDR1 and CDR2: MNHEY, SVGEGT. Trimming removed 7 bases from V and 10 bases from J; junction bases left unmatched: 15. The CDR3 extends over 15 amino acids.

This clonotype was seen a few times. The rearrangement joins TRBV7-3 to TRBJ1-1, with 9 bases fitting TRBD1. Germline CDR1 and CDR2: SGHTA and FQGTGA. With V trimmed by 4 bases and J by 4 bases, 4 bases remained unmatched. This CDR3 contains 14 residues. The CDR3 here is CASSSGTGITEAFF. For the CDR3, the DNA is TGTGCCAGCAGCTCTGGGACAGGGATCACTGAAGCTTTCTTT.

This clonotype has ten or more counts. The chain joins TRBV12-3 or TRBV12-4 to TRBJ2-3; no definite D call. Trimming removed 3 bases from V and 0 bases from J, with 7 bases in between. This CDR3 is built from 14 residues. The CDR3 loop is CASSFSVSTDTQYF. CDR3 DNA sequence: TGTGCCAGCAGTTTTTCGGTCAGCACAGATACGCAGTATTTT.

This clonotype was seen a handful of times. The chain combines TRBV9 with TRBJ2-2; 8 bases agree with TRBD2. Germline CDR1 is SGDLS and CDR2 is YYNGEE. V was clipped by 6 bases and J by 4 bases; unmatched bases: 5. There are 14 residues in the CDR3. The CDR3, as DNA: TGTGCCAGCATGCCGGGGGGGCCCACCGGGGAGCTGTTTTTT. Protein: CASMPGGPTGELFF.

This clonotype has ten or more counts. Mismatch with germline at one junction end may stem from a read error. The chain carries TRBV7-7 and TRBJ2-1; 14 nucleotides line up with TRBD2. This CDR3 spans 17 amino acids. Germline V gene sequence: CDR1 SSHAT, CDR2 FNYEAQ (reference sequence). In DNA form, the CDR3 reads TGTGCTAGCAGCCTAGGACTAGCGGGGGGCCCCTACAATGAGCAGTTCTTC. It encodes CASSLGLAGGPYNEQFF.

This clonotype was seen only a few times. The chain is built from TRBV4-1 and TRBJ2-5; 7 bases agree with TRBD1. The V gene's germline CDR1 is MGHRA and CDR2 YSYEKL. Trimming cost V 0 bases and J 2 bases; bases outside gene matches: 6. CDR3 length: 16 residues. In DNA, the CDR3 is TGCGCCAGCAGCCAAGACGGTCGGGGACAGCAAGAGACCCAGTACTTC. Translating it yields CASSQDGRGQQETQYF.

The table lists this clonotype with a few counts. This chain connects TRBV5-1 to TRBJ2-1; D possibly corresponds to TRBD2 (6 bases). Between the trimmed V and J ends, which lost 7 bases and 5 bases, there was a span of 13 bases. The CDR3 is 13 amino acids. Germline loops: CDR1 SGHRS, CDR2 YFSETQ. CDR3 coding DNA: TGCGCCAGCGCGACCGGGACTCACAATGAGCAGTTCTTC. Amino acid sequence: CASATGTHNEQFF.

This clonotype was picked up a small number of times. V gene TRBV7-2 combines with J gene TRBJ2-1; 7 positions match TRBD1. Germline V gene sequence: CDR1 SGHTA, CDR2 FQGNSA. V dropped 7 bases and J dropped 8; count of bases not matched to a gene: 8. CDR3 length: 13 residues. The CDR3 protein is CASTERTGDEQFF. Written as DNA, the CDR3 is TGTGCCAGCACCGAACGGACAGGTGATGAGCAGTTCTTC.

In its sample, this clonotype was seen a few times. V usage is TRBV12-3 or TRBV12-4 and J usage is TRBJ1-6; D is unresolved. The CDR3 is 12 residues long. V gave up 3 bases and J gave up 10 bases, with 7 bases separating them. This chain's CDR3 is CASSFQKSPLHF. The CDR3 DNA reads TGTGCCAGCAGTTTCCAGAAGTCACCCCTCCACTTT.

The rearrangement joins TRBV11-2 to TRBJ2-5, with 7 bases fitting TRBD2. Germline lookup yields CDR1 SGHAT and CDR2 FQNNGV. Germline trimming cut 5 bases from V and 2 bases from J; bases unmatched to any gene: 8. The CDR3 sequence is 15 residues long. As DNA, the CDR3 is TGTGCCAGCAGCCCCTCCTGGGGGGGGCAAGAGACCCAGTACTTC. The encoded protein is CASSPSWGGQETQYF.